The sequence of this TCR beta chain was determined in a study of identical twins. Findings of the study overall: Findings came from cross-sectional statistics, without long-term follow-up of donors.

This clonotype was recorded at least ten times. Antigen: not known. Carrying unique molecular identifiers, the cDNA also gained a universal primer site through template switching. MiXCR, applied by TCRdb to the 5' RACE reads, yields one record per CDR3 protein. This table holds fewer than 450,000 distinct CDR3 sequences, around 9.7% found once. Germline-derived CDR1 and CDR2 are SQVTM and ANQGSEA. The CDR3 length is 13 residues. Germline trimming cut 7 bases from V and 2 bases from J; bases unmatched to any gene: 6. The rearrangement links TRBV29-1 to TRBJ2-3; 7 positions agree with TRBD1. Sequenced material: naive T cells sorted from blood. This clonotype was obtained from a woman aged 45-59 years in good health. CDR3 amino acids: CSGKTGNTDTQYF. The CDR3 region has the DNA TGCAGCGGAAAGACAGGGAACACAGATACGCAGTATTTT.